This T cell receptor (beta chain) was recorded in a study of response to subunit inactivated influenza vaccine. Each CDR3 protein is one row after TCRdb ran MiXCR on the RT-PCR reads. The table has 170,000 or so distinct CDR3 sequences, around 10% seen once; the top ten hold about a third. Trimming took off 2 bases at V and 6 bases at J, with 15 bases between the two ends. The CDR3 extends over 14 amino acids. Germline CDR1 and CDR2: SGHDT and YYEEEE. V is TRBV5-6 and J is TRBJ2-7; no clear D. This sample comprised CD8+ T cells sorted from PBMCs, obtained 23 to 25 months after vaccination. The clonotype comes from a man in his fifties or sixties who received an inactivated influenza vaccine. CDR3 protein: CASSFNWGSAEQYF. CDR3 nucleotides: TGTGCCAGCAGCTTTAATTGGGGTTCCGCCGAGCAGTACTTC.